This record looks at one T cell receptor beta chain sequence and its context. CDR1 is SGHTA and CDR2 is FQGTGA in the germline V gene. The CDR3 loop spans 15 amino acids. Trimming took 4 bases from V and 7 from J; bases not matched to a gene: 9. This specimen comes from a study of beta chain features in type 1 diabetes. As for the study in general: Taken together, all samples contributed 107,917,701 examined sorted cells.

As every portion of the isolated RNA was reverse transcribed, the sequencing read expressed TCRB transcripts. The data were produced by immunoSEQ multiplex PCR, yet TCRdb's version contains in-frame clones alone and is incomplete. The sample lists under 400,000 clones; roughly 13% were seen once. Specimen: naive CD4+ T cells from blood. This receptor was obtained from a man aged 18 to 29 in good health. The rearrangement uses TRBV7-3 and TRBJ2-5; 10 nucleotides agree with TRBD1. CDR3 loop: CASSSTGTGAGTQYF. As DNA, the CDR3 is TGTGCCAGCAGCTCAACCGGGACAGGGGCGGGGACCCAGTACTTC.